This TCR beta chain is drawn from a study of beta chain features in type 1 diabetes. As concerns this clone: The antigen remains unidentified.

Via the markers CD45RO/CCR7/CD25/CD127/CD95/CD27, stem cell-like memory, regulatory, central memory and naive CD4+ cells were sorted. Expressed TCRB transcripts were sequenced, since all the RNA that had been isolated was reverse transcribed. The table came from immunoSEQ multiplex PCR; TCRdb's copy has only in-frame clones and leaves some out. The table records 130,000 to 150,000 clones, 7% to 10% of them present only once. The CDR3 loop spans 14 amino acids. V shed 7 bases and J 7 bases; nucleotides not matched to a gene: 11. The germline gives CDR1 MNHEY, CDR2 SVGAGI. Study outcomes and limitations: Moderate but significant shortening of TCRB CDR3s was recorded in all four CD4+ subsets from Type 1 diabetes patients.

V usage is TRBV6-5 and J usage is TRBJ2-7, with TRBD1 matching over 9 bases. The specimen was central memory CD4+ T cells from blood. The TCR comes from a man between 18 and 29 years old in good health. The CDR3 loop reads CASTPGQGPREQYF. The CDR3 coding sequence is TGTGCCAGCACCCCGGGACAGGGTCCGAGAGAGCAGTACTTC.